A selection of T cell receptor beta chains follows, all from one sample in a study of regulatory T cells in long-lasting Graves disease. Each CDR3 protein gets one entry after TCRdb re-called the multiplex PCR reads with MiXCR. The repertoire includes 310,000 or so distinct CDR3 sequences, less than 20% of them detected once, and less than 35% sits in the top ten. The sample consisted of peripheral blood mononuclear cells (PBMCs), taken when the disease was refractory, from a patient treated with antithyroid drugs. These TCRs come from a female donor with Graves disease. Both conserved end residues are part of each CDR3. D genes are given only for firm matches. The size field is filled for only some rows; it gives once, few, many or a size class.

j_call clone_size v_call d_call cdr3_aa cdr3_nt
TRBJ1-1 NA TRBV6-2/TRBV6-3 NA CASSQAYTEAFF TGTGCCAGCAGTCAGGCTTACACTGAAGCTTTCTTT
TRBJ1-2 few TRBV7-3 NA CASSPSGQLSSGGYTF TGTGCCAGCAGCCCTAGTGGCCAACTCAGCTCTGGTGGCTACACCTTC
TRBJ1-5 many TRBV6-1 TRBD1 CASSIATGGNQPQHF TGTGCCAGCAGTATCGCGACAGGGGGCAATCAGCCCCAGCATTTT
TRBJ1-2 few TRBV5-1 NA CASSSGARLNPNGYTF TGCGCCAGCAGCTCGGGCGCTAGACTCAATCCCAATGGCTACACCTTC
TRBJ1-6 many TRBV18 NA CASSPGTGASPLHF TGTGCCAGCTCACCAGGGACTGGGGCTTCACCCCTCCACTTT
TRBJ1-6 NA TRBV5-6 NA CASSLQGTNSPLHF TGTGCCAGCAGCTTGCAGGGGACCAATTCACCCCTCCACTTT
TRBJ2-7 many TRBV28 NA CASSLGPNYEQYF TGTGCCAGCAGCTTAGGGCCGAACTACGAGCAGTACTTC
TRBJ2-7 many TRBV27 TRBD2 CASRGLAGFYEQYF TGTGCCAGCAGGGGACTAGCGGGATTCTACGAGCAGTACTTC
TRBJ1-3 many TRBV28 NA CASLSDEIRGIGNTIYF TGTGCCAGCCTTTCTGATGAGATTAGGGGCATTGGAAACACCATATATTTT
TRBJ2-2 NA TRBV30 TRBD1 CACAGGANTGELFF TGTGCCTGTGCAGGGGGCGCGAACACCGGGGAGCTGTTTTTT
TRBJ2-6 many TRBV7-9 NA CASERAKSSGANVLTF TGTGCCTCCGAGAGGGCCAAGTCCTCTGGGGCCAACGTCCTGACTTTC
TRBJ1-2 many TRBV6-5 NA CASSLWDTSYGYTF TGTGCCAGCAGTTTATGGGACACCTCCTATGGCTACACCTTC
TRBJ2-5 few TRBV7-2 TRBD2 CASSPVAGTSVFQETQYF TGTGCCAGCAGCCCCGTGGCCGGGACTAGCGTTTTTCAGGAGACCCAGTACTTC
TRBJ2-7 many TRBV12-3/TRBV12-4 NA CASSLGAGYEQYF TGTGCCAGCAGCTTAGGAGCGGGCTACGAGCAGTACTTC
TRBJ2-7 few TRBV6-2/TRBV6-3 NA CASTLLPEGSYEQYF TGTGCCAGCACCCTCCTCCCAGAGGGGAGCTACGAGCAGTACTTC
TRBJ2-7 many TRBV24-1 TRBD2 CATGRGYEQYF TGTGCCACGGGGAGGGGCTACGAGCAGTACTTC
TRBJ2-7 many TRBV4-1 TRBD1 CASSHGQGPYEQYF TGCGCCAGCAGCCACGGACAGGGGCCCTACGAGCAGTACTTC
TRBJ2-5 many TRBV7-2 TRBD2 CASSLGVAGGLETQYF TGTGCCAGCAGCTTAGGAGTAGCGGGGGGGCTAGAGACCCAGTACTTC
TRBJ2-7 many TRBV15 NA CATRGTATAEQYF TGTGCCACCAGGGGGACCGCTACGGCCGAGCAGTACTTC
TRBJ2-4 few TRBV6-2/TRBV6-3 TRBD1 CASSYTGQGNIQYF TGTGCCAGCAGTTACACGGGACAGGGAAACATTCAGTACTTC
TRBJ2-7 NA TRBV3-1 TRBD2 CASGPRLAVNYEQYF TGTGCCAGCGGCCCGCGACTAGCGGTGAACTACGAGCAGTACTTC
TRBJ2-5 many TRBV29-1 NA CSVRGRPRETQYF TGCAGCGTTCGGGGACGGCCAAGGGAGACCCAGTACTTC
TRBJ2-5 few TRBV20-1 NA CSARISGQETQYF TGCAGTGCTAGGATTAGCGGACAAGAGACCCAGTACTTC
TRBJ2-5 many TRBV19 TRBD2 CASSRLAGTIQETQYF TGTGCCAGTAGTCGACTAGCGGGAACGATCCAAGAGACCCAGTACTTC
TRBJ1-2 NA TRBV6-2/TRBV6-3 TRBD1 CASSEAGTGGSWTF TGTGCCAGCAGTGAAGCCGGGACAGGGGGCAGCTGGACCTTC
TRBJ1-3 NA TRBV10-3 NA CAISFDGLSGNTIYF TGTGCCATCAGTTTCGACGGACTCTCTGGAAACACCATATATTTT
TRBJ1-1 NA TRBV19 NA CASSIAGGGTEAFF TGTGCCAGTAGTATCGCCGGCGGTGGAACTGAAGCTTTCTTT
TRBJ1-5 many TRBV28 TRBD1 CASFGTAGRPQHF TGTGCCAGCTTCGGGACAGCTGGACGGCCCCAGCATTTT
TRBJ2-7 few TRBV15 NA CATSRDSWGYEQYF TGTGCCACCAGCAGAGATTCTTGGGGCTACGAGCAGTACTTC
TRBJ1-3 many TRBV11-2 NA CASRQLGGRDGNTIYF TGTGCCAGCAGGCAACTCGGGGGGCGCGACGGAAACACCATATATTTT
TRBJ1-1 many TRBV12-3/TRBV12-4 TRBD1 CASIQDRGQRAFF TGTGCCAGCATCCAGGACAGGGGGCAGAGAGCTTTCTTT
TRBJ1-2 many TRBV6-1 NA CASAGGSYGYTF TGTGCCAGCGCTGGGGGCTCCTATGGCTACACCTTC
TRBJ2-6 many TRBV5-1 NA CASSSSTAGANVLTF TGCGCCAGCAGCTCATCTACGGCTGGGGCCAACGTCCTGACTTTC
TRBJ2-5 NA TRBV18 TRBD2 CASSPDRTSGETQYF TGTGCCAGCTCACCCGATCGGACTAGCGGGGAGACCCAGTACTTC
TRBJ1-2 many TRBV12-3/TRBV12-4 TRBD1 CASIRSGTGGHGYTF TGTGCCAGCATTCGCTCCGGGACAGGGGGCCATGGCTACACCTTC
TRBJ2-2 few TRBV11-2 TRBD1 CASSLGQGVSGELFF TGTGCCAGCAGCTTAGGCCAGGGGGTCTCCGGGGAGCTGTTTTTT
TRBJ1-5 NA TRBV30 NA CAWSKQGINQPQHF TGTGCCTGGAGTAAGCAGGGGATCAATCAGCCCCAGCATTTT
TRBJ2-7 many TRBV3-1 NA CASSRSYEQYF TGTGCCAGCAGCCGCTCCTACGAGCAGTACTTC
TRBJ2-7 many TRBV28 TRBD2 CASRIGLADSYEQYF TGTGCCAGCAGGATCGGACTAGCGGACTCCTACGAGCAGTACTTC
TRBJ1-1 NA TRBV20-1 NA CSARVTLEAFF TGCAGTGCTAGGGTCACCCTCGAAGCTTTCTTT
TRBJ2-7 NA TRBV7-9 TRBD1 CASRPGTGAEQYF TGTGCCAGCAGACCCGGGACAGGGGCCGAGCAGTACTTC
TRBJ2-7 NA TRBV7-2 NA CASSPSGGGVSYEQYF TGTGCCAGCAGCCCTTCGGGCGGGGGCGTCTCCTACGAGCAGTACTTC
TRBJ1-2 NA TRBV5-6 NA CASGLDGGYYGYTF TGTGCCAGCGGCTTGGATGGGGGATACTATGGCTACACCTTC
TRBJ2-3 NA TRBV9 NA CASSPQARGHTDTQYF TGTGCCAGCAGCCCCCAGGCGAGGGGACACACAGATACGCAGTATTTT
TRBJ1-2 NA TRBV29-1 NA CSVDSGGRGYTF TGCAGCGTTGACAGCGGAGGACGTGGCTACACCTTC
TRBJ1-1 many TRBV28 NA CASSLQGLKNTEAFF TGTGCCAGCAGTTTACAGGGGTTGAAGAACACTGAAGCTTTCTTT
TRBJ1-6 few TRBV5-1 NA CASSLYGGGSYNSPLHF TGCGCCAGCAGCTTGTATGGGGGAGGCTCCTATAATTCACCCCTCCACTTT
TRBJ1-1 NA TRBV30 TRBD1 CAWSVDRGEMNTEAFF TGTGCCTGGAGTGTGGACAGGGGAGAGATGAACACTGAAGCTTTCTTT
TRBJ2-2 many TRBV12-3/TRBV12-4 NA CATKGPEYTGELFF TGTGCCACCAAGGGGCCAGAGTACACCGGGGAGCTGTTTTTT
TRBJ1-1 many TRBV12-3/TRBV12-4 NA CASSPMENTEAFF TGTGCCAGCAGCCCCATGGAGAACACTGAAGCTTTCTTT
TRBJ2-3 NA TRBV7-3 NA CASSLDARGITDTQYF TGTGCCAGCAGCTTAGACGCGAGGGGGATCACAGATACGCAGTATTTT
TRBJ1-1 few TRBV14 NA CARSGRGSDTEAFF TGTGCCAGATCGGGGCGCGGATCGGACACTGAAGCTTTCTTT
TRBJ2-5 many TRBV12-5 NA CASGFSQPQETQYF TGTGCTAGTGGTTTTAGTCAGCCCCAAGAGACCCAGTACTTC
TRBJ1-2 few TRBV7-2 NA CASSLAGARVHTF TGTGCCAGCAGCTTAGCAGGGGCGCGAGTCCACACCTTC
TRBJ2-1 NA TRBV12-5 TRBD1 CASGLAIGTAYNEQFF TGTGCTAGTGGTTTAGCCATAGGGACAGCCTACAATGAGCAGTTCTTC
TRBJ2-1 NA TRBV6-1 NA CASSETPSYNEQFF TGTGCCAGCAGTGAGACTCCTTCCTACAATGAGCAGTTCTTC
TRBJ2-4 many TRBV11-2 NA CASSSPRLAKNIQYF TGTGCCAGCAGCTCCCCTAGGTTAGCCAAAAACATTCAGTACTTC
TRBJ2-2 few TRBV11-2 TRBD1 CASSWSPGQGTAGELFF TGTGCCAGCAGCTGGTCACCGGGACAGGGGACCGCCGGGGAGCTGTTTTTT
TRBJ1-1 few TRBV24-1 NA CATSDVSGFEAFF TGTGCCACCAGTGATGTTTCAGGGTTTGAAGCTTTCTTT
TRBJ1-1 few TRBV15 NA CATSQGKGRDTEAFF TGTGCCACCAGCCAAGGCAAGGGTAGGGACACTGAAGCTTTCTTT